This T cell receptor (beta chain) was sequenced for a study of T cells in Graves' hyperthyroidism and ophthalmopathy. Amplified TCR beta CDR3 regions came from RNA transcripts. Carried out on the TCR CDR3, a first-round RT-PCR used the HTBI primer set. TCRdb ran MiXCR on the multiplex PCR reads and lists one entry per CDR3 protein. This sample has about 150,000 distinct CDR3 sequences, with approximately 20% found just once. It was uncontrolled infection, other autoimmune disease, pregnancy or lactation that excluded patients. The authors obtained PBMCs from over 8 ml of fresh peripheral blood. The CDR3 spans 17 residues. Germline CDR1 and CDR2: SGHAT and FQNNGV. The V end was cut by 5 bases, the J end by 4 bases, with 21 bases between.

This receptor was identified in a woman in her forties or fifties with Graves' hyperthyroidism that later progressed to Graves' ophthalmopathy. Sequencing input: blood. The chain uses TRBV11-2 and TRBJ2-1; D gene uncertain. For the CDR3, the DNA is TGTGCCAGCAGCGACCCCCCCCAGGTTTTCCCTTACAATGAGCAGTTCTTC. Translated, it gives CASSDPPQVFPYNEQFF.